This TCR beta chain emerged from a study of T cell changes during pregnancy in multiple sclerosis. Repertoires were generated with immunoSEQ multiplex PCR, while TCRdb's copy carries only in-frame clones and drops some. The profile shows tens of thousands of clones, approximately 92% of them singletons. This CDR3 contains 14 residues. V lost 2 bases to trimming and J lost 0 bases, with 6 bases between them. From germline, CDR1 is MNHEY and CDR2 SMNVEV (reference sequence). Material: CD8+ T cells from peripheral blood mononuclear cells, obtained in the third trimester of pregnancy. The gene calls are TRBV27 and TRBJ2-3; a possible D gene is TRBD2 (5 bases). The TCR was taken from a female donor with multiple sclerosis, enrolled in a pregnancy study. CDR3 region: CASSLGGSTDTQYF. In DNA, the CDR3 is TGTGCCAGCAGTTTAGGCGGGAGCACAGATACGCAGTATTTT.